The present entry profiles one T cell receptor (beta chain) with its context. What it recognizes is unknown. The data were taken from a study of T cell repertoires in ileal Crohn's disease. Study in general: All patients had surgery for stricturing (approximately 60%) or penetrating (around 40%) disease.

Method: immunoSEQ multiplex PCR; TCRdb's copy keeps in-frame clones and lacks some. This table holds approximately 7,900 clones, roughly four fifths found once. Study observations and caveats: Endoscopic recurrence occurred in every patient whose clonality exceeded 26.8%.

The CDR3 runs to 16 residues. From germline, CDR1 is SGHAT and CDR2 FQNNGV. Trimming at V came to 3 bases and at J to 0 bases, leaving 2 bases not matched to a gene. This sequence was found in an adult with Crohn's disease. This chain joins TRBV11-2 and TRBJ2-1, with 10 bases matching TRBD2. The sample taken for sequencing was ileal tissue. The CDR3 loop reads CASSLASGSSYNEQFF. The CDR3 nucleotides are TGTGCCAGCAGCTTGGCTAGCGGGAGCTCCTACAATGAGCAGTTCTTC.